What follows are 21 T cell receptor beta chains derived from one specimen sequenced in a study of blood T cell repertoires in COVID-19 (dated by TCRdb to the early 2020s). The library was obtained by the immunoSEQ multiplex PCR assay. TCRdb retrieved this table from immuneACCESS and kept in-frame rearrangements only. Not all clones are present; in checked studies, unresolved V genes account for under half, and no reason is known for the remainder. The sample has under 150,000 clones on record, 70% to 90% of them singletons. The top ten clonotypes cover 25% to 35% of the sample. Material for sequencing was peripheral blood. Receptor source: a human donor in a cohort sampled during active COVID-19.

Notes on this clone: Its ends do not fully match the called genes, so a read error is possible. The V and J genes are TRBV7-2 and TRBJ1-2; 8 bases fit TRBD1. CDR1 SGHTA and CDR2 FQGNSA come from the germline V gene. The CDR3 is made up of 14 amino acids. CDR3 loop: CASSLEVGTGGEAF. CDR3 nucleotide sequence: TGTGCCAGCAGCTTAGAGGTGGGGACAGGTGGGGAAGCCTTC.

The sample holds one count of this clone. V gene TRBV11-1 combines with J gene TRBJ1-2, with D unresolved. Trimming removed 0 bases at V and 4 bases at J, with 12 bases between. This CDR3 has 15 amino acids. The germline V gene encodes CDR1 SGHAT and CDR2 FQDESV (reference sequence). In nucleotides, the CDR3 is TGTGCCAGCAGCTTAGCGCCGGAGCCTACCTATGGCTACACCTTC. The encoded protein is CASSLAPEPTYGYTF.

The chain uses TRBV4-3 and TRBJ1-5; D is undetermined. The germline V gene encodes CDR1 LGHNA and CDR2 YSLEER. V lost 2 bases, J lost 7 bases, and 9 bases lay in between. CDR3 length equals 13 residues. The CDR3 is CASSQYISQPQHF. Written as DNA, the CDR3 is TGCGCCAGCAGCCAATATATTTCGCAGCCCCAGCATTTT.

The chain links TRBV10-3 to TRBJ2-3; D is perhaps TRBD1 (6 bases). This CDR3 has 16 residues. V lost 4 bases and J lost 0, with 14 bases in between. The germline V gene encodes CDR1 ENHRY and CDR2 SYGVKD. The CDR3 DNA reads as TGTGCCATCAGTGCAGGGGCAGGGTTGAGCACAGATACGCAGTATTTT. It encodes CAISAGAGLSTDTQYF.

The chain joins TRBV30 to TRBJ2-3; D is unclear. Germline CDR1 reads GTSNPN; CDR2 reads SVGIG (reference sequence). The CDR3 is made up of 12 amino acids. V shed 1 base and J shed 6 bases, with 8 bases lying between them. CDR3 amino acids: CAWSEIQDTQYF. As DNA, the CDR3 is TGTGCCTGGAGTGAAATCCAGGATACGCAGTATTTT.

This clone is a singleton in its sample. The chain joins TRBV5-1 to TRBJ1-1; 11 nucleotides agree with TRBD1. Germline CDR1 reads SGHRS; CDR2 reads YFSETQ. Unmatched junction bases numbered 8, after V lost 2 bases and J lost 5 bases. This CDR3 has 16 amino acids. CDR3 DNA sequence: TGCGCCAGCAGCTTCGGGGACAGGGGGTGGGAAACTGAAGCTTTCTTT. Its protein product is CASSFGDRGWETEAFF.

This chain joins TRBV7-2 and TRBJ1-3; possibly TRBD1 for D (5 bases). Looked up from germline, CDR1 is SGHTA and CDR2 is FQGNSA. Trimming stripped 5 bases from V and 3 bases from J, with 8 bases between. The CDR3 consists of 13 residues. The CDR3 DNA is TGTGCCAGCAGCCGCAGGGTTGGAAACACCATATATTTT. It specifies CASSRRVGNTIYF.

The chain employs TRBV9 and TRBJ2-1, with D perhaps matching TRBD2 (5 bases). With 0 bases removed from V and 9 bases from J, the gap between germline ends came to 19 bases. CDR3 size: 16 residues. Germline V gene sequence: CDR1 SGDLS, CDR2 YYNGEE. Here the CDR3 reads CASSVVSAPSEGEQFF. The CDR3, as DNA: TGTGCCAGCAGCGTAGTATCCGCCCCTAGTGAGGGTGAGCAGTTCTTC.

The chain has TRBV24-1 and TRBJ2-7; 14 bases are shared with TRBD2. Germline V gene sequence: CDR1 KGHDR, CDR2 SFDVKD. This CDR3 is 24 amino acids long. J gave up 2 bases and V 4 bases, and 27 bases lay outside the gene matches. CDR3 residues: CATSDPGPPGLAGGPRPRAYEQYF. CDR3 bases: TGTGCCACCAGTGACCCGGGACCGCCAGGACTAGCGGGGGGCCCTCGACCCCGAGCCTACGAGCAGTACTTC.

V and J are TRBV9 and TRBJ2-1; D not resolved. Per germline, CDR1 SGDLS and CDR2 YYNGEE. V was shortened by 3 bases and J by 7 bases, with 11 bases between the two germline ends. The CDR3 length is 13 residues. The CDR3 DNA reads TGTGCCAGCAGCGCTACCTCCATAAATGAGCAGTTCTTC. Translated: CASSATSINEQFF.

V usage is TRBV6-5 and J usage is TRBJ2-3, with 7 bases matching TRBD1. The CDR3 spans 15 residues. Germline CDR1 MNHEY, CDR2 SVGAGI. The V and J ends lost 6 bases and 0 bases, in that order; junction bases with no gene match: 6. The CDR3 DNA follows: TGTGCCAGCAGCCGGGGACAGTATAGCACAGATACGCAGTATTTT. Residues: CASSRGQYSTDTQYF.

In this sample, this clone turned up once. The chain recombines TRBV5-4 with TRBJ2-5; a weak D match, TRBD2 (6 bases). Deletions cut 1 base from V and 4 bases from J, with 14 bases between. Germline values: CDR1 SGHNT, CDR2 YYREEE (reference sequence). The CDR3 runs 15 residues. The CDR3 nucleotides are TGTGCCAGCAGCTTGTACCCCGGGAGAGGAGAGACCCAGTACTTC. The encoded protein is CASSLYPGRGETQYF.

The chain employs TRBV5-1 and TRBJ2-7, with D tentatively TRBD2 (5 bases). CDR3 size: 14 residues. Germline V gene sequence: CDR1 SGHRS, CDR2 YFSETQ. V lost 4 bases and J lost 1, with 12 bases in between. The CDR3 protein is CASSGSSSSYEQYF. The CDR3, as DNA: TGCGCCAGCAGCGGGAGTAGTTCGTCCTACGAGCAGTACTTC.

Only a few counts were recorded for this clone. The chain has TRBV11-2 and TRBJ2-7; D unclear. V lost 4 bases to trimming and J lost 4 bases, with 8 bases between them. Germline V lookup: CDR1 SGHAT, CDR2 FQNNGV. This CDR3 is built from 12 residues. This chain's CDR3 is CASSSGTYEQYF. In DNA, the CDR3 is TGTGCCAGCAGCTCTGGTACATACGAGCAGTACTTC. The whole variable domain, remainder taken from reference TRBV11-2 and TRBJ2-7, is EAGVAQSPRYKIIEKRQSVAFWCNPISGHATLYWYQQILGQGPKLLIQFQNNGVVDDSQLPKDRFSAERLKGVDSTLKIQPAKLEDSAVYLCASSSGTYEQYFGPGTRLTVT.

The chain has TRBV5-1 and TRBJ1-1, with a weak D call TRBD1 (5 bases). The germline V and J ends were trimmed by 2 bases and 2 bases, with 10 bases remaining between them. Germline loops: CDR1 SGHRS, CDR2 YFSETQ. This CDR3 spans 14 amino acids. The CDR3, as DNA: TGCGCCAGCAGCTTAGACAGTTTTAACACTGAAGCTTTCTTT. Its protein is CASSLDSFNTEAFF.

The rearrangement uses TRBV20-1 and TRBJ2-1, with a tentative D call TRBD2 (7 bases). The CDR3 sequence is 14 residues long. Germline V gene sequence: CDR1 DFQATT, CDR2 SNEGSKA (reference sequence). V shed 3 bases and J shed 0 bases, with 9 bases lying between them. The CDR3 DNA is TGCAGTGCTAGTAGGGGGGGCTCCTACAATGAGCAGTTCTTC. Protein: CSASRGGSYNEQFF.

This clone was counted a few times. V gene TRBV19 combines with J gene TRBJ1-1; D remains ambiguous. The CDR3 sequence is 15 residues long. The V gene's germline CDR1 is LNHDA and CDR2 SQIVND (reference sequence). Trimming removed 5 bases at V and 0 bases at J, with 13 bases between. In nucleotides, the CDR3 is TGTGCCAGTAGTCCTAGCCCCTTTATGAACACTGAAGCTTTCTTT. Residues: CASSPSPFMNTEAFF.

The chain carries TRBV19 and TRBJ2-5, with 8 bases aligning to TRBD1. Trimming cost V 0 bases and J 4 bases; bases outside gene matches: 13. The V gene's germline CDR1 is LNHDA and CDR2 SQIVND (reference sequence). This CDR3 has 18 residues. CDR3 loop: CASSIDGGQGGFGETQYF. The CDR3 DNA sequence: TGTGCCAGTAGTATAGATGGAGGACAGGGAGGCTTCGGAGAGACCCAGTACTTC.

This chain joins TRBV4-1 and TRBJ1-1; 7 bases line up with TRBD1. This CDR3 comprises 16 residues. Losses at the gene ends were 0 bases for V and 0 bases for J; bases not matched to a gene: 4. The germline V gene encodes CDR1 MGHRA and CDR2 YSYEKL. In nucleotides, the CDR3 is TGCGCCAGCAGCCAAGATAGGGGGCGTATGAACACTGAAGCTTTCTTT. Translation gives CASSQDRGRMNTEAFF.

This chain connects TRBV7-2 to TRBJ2-7, with D possibly being TRBD1 (5 bases). The CDR3 is made up of 12 amino acids. V was pared by 3 bases and J by 3 bases, with 6 bases between. The germline CDR1 and CDR2 sequences are SGHTA and FQGNSA. The CDR3 sequence is CASSFRDYEQYF. The CDR3 DNA sequence: TGTGCCAGCAGCTTCAGGGACTACGAGCAGTACTTC.

The V and J genes are TRBV2 and TRBJ2-7; D unclear. Per the germline V gene, CDR1 is SNHLY and CDR2 is FYNNEI. The ends were cut back, 5 bases at V and 4 bases at J, with 6 bases in the middle. This CDR3 comprises 11 residues. The CDR3 loop reads CASSFGYEQYF. As DNA, the CDR3 is TGTGCCAGCAGTTTCGGGTACGAGCAGTACTTC.